The T cell receptor (beta chain) under discussion was sequenced for a study of beta chain features in type 1 diabetes (dated by TCRdb to between 2018 and 2020). Broadly, across the study: Mean age, gender distribution, total cell number and subset yield did not differ between patients and healthy donors. A total of about 110 million sorted cells were examined across all samples, and the number of cells per subset was strongly correlated with RNA yield. Regulatory and stem cell-like memory subsets were isolated from only 8 patients and roughly 8 healthy donors, whereas naive and central memory subsets came from all 30 or so donors. The study compared the TCRB repertoires of sorted circulating CD4+ T cell subsets in recently diagnosed type 1 diabetes patients with those in matched healthy donors. General findings and caveats noted by the study authors: PCR might favor shorter templates, but patient and control samples were amplified and corrected together, so any skew would affect both groups equally. Because the HLA sub-analyses included only small numbers of individuals, any influence of HLA type on TCRB rearrangement was left unresolved. At VDJ recombination sites, type 1 diabetes patients had fewer insertions and more deleted nucleotides, which implies abnormalities in thymic rearrangement. Naive, central memory and regulatory TCRB repertoires appeared to be more alike among patients than among healthy donors. Because cDNA was sequenced instead of genomic DNA, highly expressing activated cells could be over-represented, though the groups showed no difference in activation or CD3 levels. Type 1 diabetes patients showed a moderate but significant shortening of TCRB CDR3 length in all four CD4+ subsets.

Each donor gave one peripheral blood draw, about 100 mL on average, collected into heparinised tubes. A BD FACSAria II was used to sort naive, central memory, regulatory and stem cell-like memory CD4+ T cells with a panel that included CD45RO, CCR7, CD25, CD127, CD95 and CD27. A purity above 95% was achieved for all sorted populations. PBMCs were separated immediately by Lymphoprep density gradient centrifugation and were stained directly, without being cultured. Samples were stained and sorted in pairs, with one healthy donor and one patient per experiment, so that batch effects were minimized. The entire amount of isolated RNA was reverse transcribed using the High Capacity cDNA Reverse Transcription Kit, so the sequenced TCRB transcripts were expressed ones. Deep immunoSEQ sequencing was performed on naive, central memory and regulatory T cell samples, with an average of approximately 3.9 million total reads per sample. Sorted cells were lysed in RLT buffer, and RNA was extracted using DNase-treated RNeasy Micro or Mini kits according to cell number. To prevent cross-contamination, each cell subset was processed individually, whereas patient and healthy donor samples were processed jointly. Using the immunoSEQ multiplex PCR, TCRB sequences were amplified from cDNA into 87-bp fragments spanning the CDR3 region. The amplicons were sequenced using the Illumina HiSeq platform. Under the source paper's analysis protocol: PCR bias was corrected computationally using synthetic template baselines, and reads within Hamming distance 2 were collapsed, with unmergeable singletons discarded. By aligning reads against IMGT, V, D and J genes, CDR3 length, and insertions or deletions at six rearrangement sites were assigned. Within each subset, clonotype counts were normalized to the number of sorted cells before true diversity and Gini coefficients were calculated with the tcR R package. The overlap coefficient, calculated on TCRB nucleotide sequences, was used to measure repertoire sharing. The clones in this table, taken by TCRdb from immuneACCESS, are in-frame only. Not every clone is retained; where verified, under half of the shortfall comes from an unresolved V gene, and the cause of the rest is unknown. D and trimming come from the DNA, and the V and J calls and clone size come from that table. Present in this sample are more than 55,000 clones, 52% of which were seen just once. Clones ranked in the top ten supply 2% to 3% of the sample.

V is shortened by 1 base, J by 11 bases, and the region joining them spans 11 bases. The CDR3 numbers 12 residues from cysteine through phenylalanine. The CDR3 DNA has 36 bases and is translated from base 1. Via the germline V gene (reference sequence), CDR1 is SEHNR and CDR2 FQNEAQ. Turning to this clone: Its binding antigen is unknown. Per-base qualities were not stored, and no clone one base away is much larger.

The receptor was isolated from a middle-aged woman with type 1 diabetes. Sequences were obtained from Tregs from blood. Interpreted using the paper, the cell subset or site label stands for: regulatory CD4+ T cells. The chain joins TRBV7-9 to TRBJ1-1; too little of a D gene remains to name it. This receptor carries the CDR3 CASSLESFRAFF. The DNA reads TGTGCCAGCAGCTTAGAGAGCTTTCGTGCTTTCTTT.